This entry is about one TCR beta chain. Antigen unknown. This entry is derived from a study of T cell repertoires in cytomegalovirus infection. Study at large: Public TCR beta signatures indicated both CMV infection and matching HLA type.

Trimming pared 5 bases from V and 10 bases from J, leaving 9 bases between. The CDR3 is 11 amino acids. Germline V gene lookup returns CDR1 SGHTA and CDR2 FQGNSA. Findings and caveats of the study: Ex vivo, HLA-C-restricted CMV-specific TCR beta clonotypes prevailed over the rest of the response. People with CMV and the relevant HLA were identified by cumulative public TCR beta family frequency.

TCRdb reanalysed the reads using MiXCR and keeps one entry per CDR3 protein. The sample carries hundreds of thousands of distinct CDR3 sequences, roughly 16% recorded once. The sequence came from a human donor in good health (CMV status not recorded). Some clones in this sample may be carry-over from other donors' samples. The chain combines TRBV7-2 with TRBJ1-3; D is possibly TRBD1 (6 bases). The sequencing sample was made of PBMCs. Here the CDR3 reads CASSNRETIYF. The CDR3 bases are TGTGCCAGCAGCAACAGGGAAACCATATATTTT. The entire variable domain, with the rest obtained from reference TRBV7-2 and TRBJ1-3, is as follows: GAGVSQSPSNKVTEKGKDVELRCDPISGHTALYWYRQSLGQGLEFLIYFQGNSAPDKSGLPSDRFSAERTGGSVSTLTIQRTQQEDSAVYLCASSNRETIYFGEGSWLTVV.